Below are 9 T cell receptor beta chains sequenced from a single sample in a study of blood T cell repertoires in COVID-19. Data came from immunoSEQ multiplex PCR; TCRdb stores just in-frame clones and leaves some out. The repertoire holds 100,000 to 120,000 clones, roughly 88% seen once, with 2% to 2.5% in the top ten. Input material: peripheral blood. Source of these receptors: a human donor in a cohort sampled during active COVID-19.

The V gene is TRBV10-3, the J gene TRBJ1-4; D gene ambiguous. CDR1 is ENHRY, CDR2 SYGVKD, per germline. The CDR3 runs to 14 residues. Trimming removed 2 bases at V and 2 bases at J, with 6 bases between. CDR3 sequence reads: CAISEGSTNEKLFF. The CDR3 DNA reads TGTGCCATCAGTGAGGGGAGTACTAATGAAAAACTGTTTTTT.

The chain couples TRBV3-1 (or the pseudogene TRBV3-2) to TRBJ2-3; TRBD2 aligns across 9 bases. Losses at the gene ends were 1 base for V and 0 bases for J; bases not matched to a gene: 8. CDR1 and CDR2 from the germline V gene are LGHDT and YNNKEL (reference sequence). The CDR3 spans 18 residues. CDR3: CASSQGAGGPSSTDTQYF. In DNA, the CDR3 is TGTGCCAGCAGCCAAGGGGCGGGAGGGCCCTCAAGCACAGATACGCAGTATTTT.

Of note for this clone: Other DNA sequences in the sample encode the same CDR3. The chain is built from TRBV7-9 and TRBJ1-1, with 8 nucleotides matching TRBD1. Per the germline V gene, CDR1 is SEHNR and CDR2 is FQNEAQ (reference sequence). The CDR3 runs 14 residues. With 1 base clipped from V and 5 bases from J, the junction kept 3 bases outside the gene matches. Here the CDR3 reads CASSLGTGRTEAFF. Here the CDR3 DNA reads TGTGCCAGCAGCTTAGGGACAGGGAGGACTGAAGCTTTCTTT.

The chain links TRBV6-5 to TRBJ2-7; the D is unclear. The CDR3 totals 13 residues. Trimming pared 0 bases from V and 5 bases from J, leaving 8 bases between. Germline V lookup: CDR1 MNHEY, CDR2 SVGAGI. The CDR3 DNA reads as TGTGCCAGCAGTTACTCCCGCGTTCACGAGCAGTACTTC. Protein sequence: CASSYSRVHEQYF.

The chain is built from TRBV30 and TRBJ2-7; 7 nucleotides align to TRBD2. The CDR3 loop spans 12 amino acids. V shed 4 bases and J 0 bases; nucleotides not matched to a gene: 0. Germline V CDR1 and CDR2: GTSNPN, SVGIG (reference sequence). The DNA of the CDR3 is TGTGCCTGGACTAGCGGCTCCTACGAGCAGTACTTC. This sequence encodes CAWTSGSYEQYF.

This chain connects TRBV18 to TRBJ1-5, with D unresolved. Germline V gene sequence: CDR1 KGHSH, CDR2 LQKENI. V lost 3 bases and J 5 bases, leaving 8 bases between the germline ends. The CDR3 extends over 13 amino acids. CDR3 sequence (DNA): TGTGCCAGCTCACCGCTCTCAGATCAGCCCCAGCATTTT. It yields the protein CASSPLSDQPQHF. Combining the CDR3 with reference TRBV18 and TRBJ1-5 gives the whole variable domain NAGVMQNPRHLVRRRGQEARLRCSPMKGHSHVYWYRQLPEEGLKFMVYLQKENIIDESGMPKERFSAEFPKEGPSILRIQQVVRGDSAAYFCASSPLSDQPQHFGDGTRLSIL.

The V call is TRBV27, the J call TRBJ2-3; 12 bases agree with TRBD1. This CDR3 contains 18 residues. The V segment lost 6 bases and the J segment 2 bases; nucleotides outside the gene matches: 12. From germline, CDR1 is MNHEY and CDR2 SMNVEV (reference sequence). The CDR3 protein is CASREGGGTGGDTDTQYF. The CDR3 coding sequence is TGTGCCAGCAGGGAAGGGGGGGGGACAGGGGGCGACACAGATACGCAGTATTTT.

The V and J genes are TRBV12-5 and TRBJ2-1; TRBD2 agrees at 8 bases. V shed 6 bases and J 4 bases; nucleotides not matched to a gene: 8. The CDR3 contains 15 residues. Germline V gene sequence: CDR1 LGHNT, CDR2 FRNRAP. The CDR3 protein is CASGLQREWYNEQFF. CDR3 DNA sequence: TGTGCTAGTGGCCTCCAGCGGGAGTGGTACAATGAGCAGTTCTTC. The whole variable domain, remainder taken from reference TRBV12-5 and TRBJ2-1, is DARVTQTPRHKVTEMGQEVTMRCQPILGHNTVFWYRQTMMQGLELLAYFRNRAPLDDSGMPKDRFSAEMPDATLATLKIQPSEPRDSAVYFCASGLQREWYNEQFFGPGTRLTVL.

The CDR3 sequence is CASSLGLAGGQETQYF. CDR3 in DNA: TGTGCCAGCAGTCTCGGACTAGCGGGGGGACAAGAGACCCAGTACTTC. This chain links TRBV11-3 with TRBJ2-5, with 14 bases fitting TRBD2. Germline loops: CDR1 SGHNT, CDR2 YENEEA. V shed 6 bases and J 2 bases; nucleotides not matched to a gene: 5. The CDR3 has 16 residues.